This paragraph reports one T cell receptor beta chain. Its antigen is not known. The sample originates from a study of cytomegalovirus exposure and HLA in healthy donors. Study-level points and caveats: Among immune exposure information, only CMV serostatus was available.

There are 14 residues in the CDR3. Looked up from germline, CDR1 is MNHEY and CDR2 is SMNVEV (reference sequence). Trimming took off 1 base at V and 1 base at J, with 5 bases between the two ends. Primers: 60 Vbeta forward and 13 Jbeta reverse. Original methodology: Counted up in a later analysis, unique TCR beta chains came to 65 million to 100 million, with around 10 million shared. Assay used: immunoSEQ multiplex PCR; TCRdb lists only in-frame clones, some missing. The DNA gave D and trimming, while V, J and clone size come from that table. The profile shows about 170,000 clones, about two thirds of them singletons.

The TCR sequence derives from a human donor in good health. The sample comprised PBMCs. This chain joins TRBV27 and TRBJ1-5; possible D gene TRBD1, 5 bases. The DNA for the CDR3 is TGTGCCAGCAGTTTATGGGGCAGCAATCAGCCCCAGCATTTT. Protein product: CASSLWGSNQPQHF.